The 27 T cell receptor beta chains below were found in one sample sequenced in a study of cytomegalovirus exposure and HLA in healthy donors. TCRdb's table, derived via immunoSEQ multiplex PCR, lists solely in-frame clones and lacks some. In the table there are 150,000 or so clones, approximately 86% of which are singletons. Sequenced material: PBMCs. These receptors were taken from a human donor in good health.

The CDR3 DNA sequence: TGTGCCAGCAGTTATACAGGGTACGGCTACACCTTC. Translation: CASSYTGYGYTF. This chain uses TRBV7-2 with TRBJ1-2; D perhaps matches TRBD1 (6 bases). CDR1 is SGHTA, CDR2 FQGNSA, per germline. The CDR3 runs 12 residues. V lost 6 bases, J lost 8 bases, and 13 bases lay in between.

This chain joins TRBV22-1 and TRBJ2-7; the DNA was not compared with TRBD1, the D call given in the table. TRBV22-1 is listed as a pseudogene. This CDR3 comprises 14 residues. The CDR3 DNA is TGTCCTGGGAGCTTCCTAATTGGGACAGGGGGGCAGTACTTC. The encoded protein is CPGSFLIGTGGQYF.

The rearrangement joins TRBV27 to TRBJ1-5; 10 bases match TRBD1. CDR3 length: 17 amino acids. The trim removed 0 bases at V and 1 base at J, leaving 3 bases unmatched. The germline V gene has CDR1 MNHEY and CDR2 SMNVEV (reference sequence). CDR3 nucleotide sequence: TGTGCCAGCAGTTTATCTGGGGGACAGGGGAGCAATCAGCCCCAGCATTTT. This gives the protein CASSLSGGQGSNQPQHF.

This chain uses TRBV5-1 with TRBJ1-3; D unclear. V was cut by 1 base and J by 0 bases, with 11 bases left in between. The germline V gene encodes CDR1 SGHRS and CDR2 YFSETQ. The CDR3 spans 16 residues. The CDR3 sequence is CASSLSGLGSGNTIYF. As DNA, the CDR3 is TGCGCCAGCAGCTTGTCTGGTCTAGGCTCTGGAAACACCATATATTTT. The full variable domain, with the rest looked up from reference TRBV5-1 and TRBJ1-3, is KAGVTQTPRYLIKTRGQQVTLSCSPISGHRSVSWYQQTPGQGLQFLFEYFSETQRNKGNFPGRFSGRQFSNSRSEMNVSTLELGDSALYLCASSLSGLGSGNTIYFGEGSWLTVV.

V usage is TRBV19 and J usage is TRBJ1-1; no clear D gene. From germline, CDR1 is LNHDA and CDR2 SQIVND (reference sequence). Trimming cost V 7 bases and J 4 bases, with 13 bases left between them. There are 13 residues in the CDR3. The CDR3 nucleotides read TGTGCCAGTAACAGCCGGATGGGCACTGAAGCTTTCTTT. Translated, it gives CASNSRMGTEAFF. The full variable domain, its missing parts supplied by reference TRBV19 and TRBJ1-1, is DGGITQSPKYLFRKEGQNVTLSCEQNLNHDAMYWYRQDPGQGLRLIYYSQIVNDFQKGDIAEGYSVSREKKESFPLTVTSAQKNPTAFYLCASNSRMGTEAFFGQGTRLTVV.

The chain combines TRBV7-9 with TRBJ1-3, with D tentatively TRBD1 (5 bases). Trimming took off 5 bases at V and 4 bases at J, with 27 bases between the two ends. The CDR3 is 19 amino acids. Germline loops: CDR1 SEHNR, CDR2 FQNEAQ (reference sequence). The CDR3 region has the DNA TGTGCCAGCAGCCTACCAAACCCGAGACAGTTTTCTAGGGGAAACACCATATATTTT. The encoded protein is CASSLPNPRQFSRGNTIYF.

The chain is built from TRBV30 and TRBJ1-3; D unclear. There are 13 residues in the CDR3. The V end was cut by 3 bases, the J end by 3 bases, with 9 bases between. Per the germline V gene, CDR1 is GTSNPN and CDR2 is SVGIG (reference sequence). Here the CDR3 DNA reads TGTGCCTGGAGCGCCGGTTATGGAAACACCATATATTTT. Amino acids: CAWSAGYGNTIYF.

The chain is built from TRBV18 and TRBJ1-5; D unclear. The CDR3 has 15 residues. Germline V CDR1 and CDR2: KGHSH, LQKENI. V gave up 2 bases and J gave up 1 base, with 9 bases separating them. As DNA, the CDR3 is TGTGCCAGCTCACCAATTGGCAGAAGCAATCAGCCCCAGCATTTT. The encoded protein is CASSPIGRSNQPQHF.

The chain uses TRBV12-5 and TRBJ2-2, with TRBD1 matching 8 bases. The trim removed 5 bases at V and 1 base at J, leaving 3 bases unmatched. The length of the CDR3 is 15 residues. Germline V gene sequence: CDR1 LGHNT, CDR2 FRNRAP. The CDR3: CASGTGTGNTGELFF. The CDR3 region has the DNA TGTGCTAGTGGTACCGGGACAGGGAACACCGGGGAGCTGTTTTTT.

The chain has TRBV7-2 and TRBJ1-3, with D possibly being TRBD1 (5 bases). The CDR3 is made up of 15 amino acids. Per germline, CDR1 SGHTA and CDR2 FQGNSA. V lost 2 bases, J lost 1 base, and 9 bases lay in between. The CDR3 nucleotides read TGTGCCAGCAGCTTATCGTCAGGGTCTGGAAACACCATATATTTT. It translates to CASSLSSGSGNTIYF. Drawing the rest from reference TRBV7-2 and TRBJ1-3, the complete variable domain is GAGVSQSPSNKVTEKGKDVELRCDPISGHTALYWYRQSLGQGLEFLIYFQGNSAPDKSGLPSDRFSAERTGGSVSTLTIQRTQQEDSAVYLCASSLSSGSGNTIYFGEGSWLTVV.

CDR3 coding DNA: TGTGCCAGCAGCTCCCGCTCCGGCGAGGCCTACGAGCAGTACTTC. Translating gives CASSSRSGEAYEQYF. This chain connects TRBV11-1 to TRBJ2-7; D remains ambiguous. V was shortened by 4 bases and J by 2 bases, with 15 bases between the two germline ends. CDR3 length equals 15 residues. Germline V CDR1 and CDR2: SGHAT, FQDESV (reference sequence).

CDR3 sequence: CASSSLAGAGDGYTF. In nucleotides, the CDR3 is TGTGCCAGCAGCTCCCTCGCGGGGGCCGGTGATGGCTACACCTTC. This rearrangement joins TRBV5-4 to TRBJ1-2; the D gene is possibly TRBD1 (6 bases). This CDR3 comprises 15 residues. Germline V gives CDR1 SGHNT, CDR2 YYREEE (reference sequence). Deletions cut 3 bases from V and 6 bases from J, with 18 bases between.

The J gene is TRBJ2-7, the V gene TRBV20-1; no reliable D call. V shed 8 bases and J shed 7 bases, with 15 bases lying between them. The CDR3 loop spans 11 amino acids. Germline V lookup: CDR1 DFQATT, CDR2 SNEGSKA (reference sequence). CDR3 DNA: TGCAGTCTAGAGGCTGATAATGAGCAGTACTTC. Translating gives CSLEADNEQYF.

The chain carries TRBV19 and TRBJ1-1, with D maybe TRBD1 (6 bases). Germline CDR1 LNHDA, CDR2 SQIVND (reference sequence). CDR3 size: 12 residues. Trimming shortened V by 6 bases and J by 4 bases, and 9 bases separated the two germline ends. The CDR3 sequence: CASRSGATEAFF. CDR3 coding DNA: TGTGCCAGTAGATCAGGGGCCACTGAAGCTTTCTTT.

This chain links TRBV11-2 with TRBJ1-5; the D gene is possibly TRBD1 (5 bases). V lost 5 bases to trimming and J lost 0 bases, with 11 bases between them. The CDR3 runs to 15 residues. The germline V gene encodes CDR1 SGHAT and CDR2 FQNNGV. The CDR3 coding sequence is TGTGCCAGCAGCCAGGGCCCCTATAGCAATCAGCCCCAGCATTTT. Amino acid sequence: CASSQGPYSNQPQHF.

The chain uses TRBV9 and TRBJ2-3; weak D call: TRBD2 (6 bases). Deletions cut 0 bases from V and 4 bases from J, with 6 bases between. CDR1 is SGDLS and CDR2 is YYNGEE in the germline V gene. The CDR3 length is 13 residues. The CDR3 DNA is TGTGCCAGCAGCGTAGGGGGGGCAGATACGCAGTATTTT. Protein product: CASSVGGADTQYF.

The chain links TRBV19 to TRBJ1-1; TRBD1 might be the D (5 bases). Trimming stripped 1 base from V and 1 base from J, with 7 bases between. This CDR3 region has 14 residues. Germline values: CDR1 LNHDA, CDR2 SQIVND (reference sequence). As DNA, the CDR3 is TGTGCCAGTAGTATAGGGGGCAAGAACACTGAAGCTTTCTTT. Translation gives CASSIGGKNTEAFF.

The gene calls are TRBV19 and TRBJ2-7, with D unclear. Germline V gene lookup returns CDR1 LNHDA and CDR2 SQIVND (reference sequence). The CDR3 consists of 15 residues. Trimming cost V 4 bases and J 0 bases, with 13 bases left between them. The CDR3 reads CASSSGVGNSYEQYF. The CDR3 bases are TGTGCCAGTAGTAGTGGAGTAGGTAACTCCTACGAGCAGTACTTC.

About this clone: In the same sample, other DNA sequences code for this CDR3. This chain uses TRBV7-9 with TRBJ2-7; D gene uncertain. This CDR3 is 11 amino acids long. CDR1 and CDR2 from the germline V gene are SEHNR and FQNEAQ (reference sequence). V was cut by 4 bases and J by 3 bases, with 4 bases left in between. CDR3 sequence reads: CASSSNYEQYF. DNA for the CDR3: TGTGCCAGCAGCTCAAACTACGAGCAGTACTTC.

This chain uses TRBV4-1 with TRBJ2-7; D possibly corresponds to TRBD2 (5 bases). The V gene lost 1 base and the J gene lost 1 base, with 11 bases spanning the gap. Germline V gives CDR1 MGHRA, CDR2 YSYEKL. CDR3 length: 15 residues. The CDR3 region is CASSQGLGVSYEQYF. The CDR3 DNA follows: TGCGCCAGCAGCCAAGGTCTCGGGGTATCCTACGAGCAGTACTTC.

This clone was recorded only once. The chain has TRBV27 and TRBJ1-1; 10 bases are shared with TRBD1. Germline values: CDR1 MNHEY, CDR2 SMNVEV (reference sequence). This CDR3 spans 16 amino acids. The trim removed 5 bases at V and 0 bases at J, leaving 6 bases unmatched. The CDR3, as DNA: TGTGCCAGCAGTCCGGGACAGGGGCGCATGAACACTGAAGCTTTCTTT. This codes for CASSPGQGRMNTEAFF.

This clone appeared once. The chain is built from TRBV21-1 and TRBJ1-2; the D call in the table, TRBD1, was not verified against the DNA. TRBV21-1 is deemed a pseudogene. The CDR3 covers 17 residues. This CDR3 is CASSKACGPPGQAGYTF. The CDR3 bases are TGTGCCAGCAGCAAAGCATGCGGCCCTCCAGGGCAGGCTGGCTACACCTTC.

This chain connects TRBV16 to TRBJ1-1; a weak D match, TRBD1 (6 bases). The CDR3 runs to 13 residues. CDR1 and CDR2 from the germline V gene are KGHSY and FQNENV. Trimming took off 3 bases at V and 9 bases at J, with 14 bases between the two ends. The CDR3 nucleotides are TGTGCCAGCAGCCAGGTCAGGGGCGGCCAAGCTTTCTTT. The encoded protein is CASSQVRGGQAFF.

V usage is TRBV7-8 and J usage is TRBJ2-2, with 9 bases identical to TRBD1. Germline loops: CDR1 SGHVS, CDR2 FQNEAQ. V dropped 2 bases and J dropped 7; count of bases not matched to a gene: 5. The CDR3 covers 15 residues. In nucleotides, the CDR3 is TGTGCCAGCAGCTTAAACGACAGGGGGAGCGGGGAGCTGTTTTTT. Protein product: CASSLNDRGSGELFF.

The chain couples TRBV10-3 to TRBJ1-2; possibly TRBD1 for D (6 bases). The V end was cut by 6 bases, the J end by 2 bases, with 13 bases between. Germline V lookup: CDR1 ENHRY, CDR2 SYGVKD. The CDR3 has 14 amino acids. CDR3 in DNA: TGTGCCATCAGGGAATCGGGACAAAACTATGGCTACACCTTC. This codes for CAIRESGQNYGYTF.

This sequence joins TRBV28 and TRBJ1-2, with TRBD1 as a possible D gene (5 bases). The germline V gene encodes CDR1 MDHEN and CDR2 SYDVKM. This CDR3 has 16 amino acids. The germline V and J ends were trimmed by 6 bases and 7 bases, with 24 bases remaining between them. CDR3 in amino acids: CASRLSGEGRGGGYTF. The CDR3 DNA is TGTGCCAGCAGACTATCCGGCGAAGGACGGGGGGGTGGCTACACCTTC.

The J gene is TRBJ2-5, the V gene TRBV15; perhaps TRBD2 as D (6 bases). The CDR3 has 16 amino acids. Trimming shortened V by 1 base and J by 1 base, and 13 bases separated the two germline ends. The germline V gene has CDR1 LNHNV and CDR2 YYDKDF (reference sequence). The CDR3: CATSRVQGLGQETQYF. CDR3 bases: TGTGCCACCAGCAGAGTTCAGGGACTGGGCCAAGAGACCCAGTACTTC.